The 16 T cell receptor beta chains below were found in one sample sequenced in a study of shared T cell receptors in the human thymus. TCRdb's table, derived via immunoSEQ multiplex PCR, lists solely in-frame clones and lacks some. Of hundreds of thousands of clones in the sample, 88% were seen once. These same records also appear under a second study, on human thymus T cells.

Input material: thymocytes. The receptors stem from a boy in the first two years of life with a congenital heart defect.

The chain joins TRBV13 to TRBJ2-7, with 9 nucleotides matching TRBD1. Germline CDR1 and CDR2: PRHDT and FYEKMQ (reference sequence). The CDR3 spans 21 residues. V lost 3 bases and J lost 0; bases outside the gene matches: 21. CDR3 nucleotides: TGTGCCAGCAGCTTTACGCCCGGGACAGGGCTACTAAAGCGGAACTCCTACGAGCAGTACTTC. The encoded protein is CASSFTPGTGLLKRNSYEQYF. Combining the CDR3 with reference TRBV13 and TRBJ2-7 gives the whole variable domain AAGVIQSPRHLIKEKRETATLKCYPIPRHDTVYWYQQGPGQDPQFLISFYEKMQSDKGSIPDRFSAQQFSDYHSELNMSSLELGDSALYFCASSFTPGTGLLKRNSYEQYFGPGTRLTVT.

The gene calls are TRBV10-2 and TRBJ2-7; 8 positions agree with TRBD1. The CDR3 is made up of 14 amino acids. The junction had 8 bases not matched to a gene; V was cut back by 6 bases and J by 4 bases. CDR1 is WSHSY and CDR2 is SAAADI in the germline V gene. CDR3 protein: CASSSKDRAYEQYF. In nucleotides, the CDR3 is TGCGCCAGCAGCTCCAAGGACAGGGCATACGAGCAGTACTTC.

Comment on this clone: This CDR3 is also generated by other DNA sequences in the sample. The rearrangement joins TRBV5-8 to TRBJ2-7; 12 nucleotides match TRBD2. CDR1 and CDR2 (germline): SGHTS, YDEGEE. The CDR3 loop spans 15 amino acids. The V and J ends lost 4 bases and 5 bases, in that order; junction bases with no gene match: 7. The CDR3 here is CASSPLAGGPHEQYF. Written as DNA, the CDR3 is TGTGCCAGCAGCCCGCTAGCGGGAGGGCCCCACGAGCAGTACTTC.

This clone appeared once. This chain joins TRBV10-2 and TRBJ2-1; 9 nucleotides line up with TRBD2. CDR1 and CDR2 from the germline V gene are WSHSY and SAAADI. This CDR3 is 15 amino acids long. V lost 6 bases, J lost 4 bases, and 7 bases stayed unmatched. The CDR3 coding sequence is TGCGCCAGCAGCAGGACTAGCGAGGCTTACAATGAGCAGTTCTTC. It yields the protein CASSRTSEAYNEQFF.

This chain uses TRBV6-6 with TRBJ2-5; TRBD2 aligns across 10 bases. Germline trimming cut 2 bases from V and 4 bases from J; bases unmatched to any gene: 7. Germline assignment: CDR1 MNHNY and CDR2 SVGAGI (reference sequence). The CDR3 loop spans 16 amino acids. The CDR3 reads CASSYKASGSGETQYF. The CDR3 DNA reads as TGTGCCAGCAGTTACAAGGCTAGCGGGAGTGGAGAGACCCAGTACTTC.

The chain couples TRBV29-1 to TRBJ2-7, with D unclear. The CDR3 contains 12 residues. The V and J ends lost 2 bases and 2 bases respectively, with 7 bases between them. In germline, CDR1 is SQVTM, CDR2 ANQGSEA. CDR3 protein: CSVELLPYEQYF. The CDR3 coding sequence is TGCAGCGTTGAATTACTCCCCTACGAGCAGTACTTC.

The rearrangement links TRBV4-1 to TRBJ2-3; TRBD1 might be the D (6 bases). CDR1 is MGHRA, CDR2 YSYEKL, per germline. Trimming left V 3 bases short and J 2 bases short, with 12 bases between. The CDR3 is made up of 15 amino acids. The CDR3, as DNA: TGCGCCAGCAGCCACCTCCAGGGGTCCACAGATACGCAGTATTTT. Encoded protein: CASSHLQGSTDTQYF.

The CDR3 region has the DNA TGTGCCAGCAGCCGGCAGGGCGTGGAAGAGACCCAGTACTTC. Residues: CASSRQGVEETQYF. The V gene is TRBV7-9, the J gene TRBJ2-5; perhaps TRBD1 as D (5 bases). Germline V gene data show CDR1 as SEHNR and CDR2 as FQNEAQ (reference sequence). This CDR3 is 14 amino acids long. The V and J ends lost 5 bases and 3 bases respectively, with 13 bases between them.

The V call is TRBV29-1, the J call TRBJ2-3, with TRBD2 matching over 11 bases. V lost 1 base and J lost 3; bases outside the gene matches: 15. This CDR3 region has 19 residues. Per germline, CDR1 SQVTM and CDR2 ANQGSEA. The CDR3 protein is CSVEVLLAGDGAQTDTQYF. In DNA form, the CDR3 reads TGCAGCGTTGAAGTGCTACTAGCGGGAGATGGAGCACAGACAGATACGCAGTATTTT.

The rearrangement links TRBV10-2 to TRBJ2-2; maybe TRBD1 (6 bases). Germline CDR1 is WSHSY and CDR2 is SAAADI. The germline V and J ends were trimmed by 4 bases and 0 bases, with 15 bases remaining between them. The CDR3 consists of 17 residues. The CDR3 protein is CASSGTTGGSNTGELFF. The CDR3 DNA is TGCGCCAGCAGTGGAACGACAGGAGGCTCGAACACCGGGGAGCTGTTTTTT.

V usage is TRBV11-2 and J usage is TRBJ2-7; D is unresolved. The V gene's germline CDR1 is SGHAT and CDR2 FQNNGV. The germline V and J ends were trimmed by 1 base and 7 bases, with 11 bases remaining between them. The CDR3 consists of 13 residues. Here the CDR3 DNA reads TGTGCCAGCAGCTTAGCGGGTAGCTGGGAGCAGTACTTC. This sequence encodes CASSLAGSWEQYF.

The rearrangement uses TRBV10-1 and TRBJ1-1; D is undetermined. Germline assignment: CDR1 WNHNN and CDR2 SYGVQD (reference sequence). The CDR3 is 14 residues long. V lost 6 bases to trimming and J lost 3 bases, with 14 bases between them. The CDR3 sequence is CASRVSPLDTEAFF. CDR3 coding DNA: TGCGCCAGCAGAGTAAGCCCCCTGGACACTGAAGCTTTCTTT.

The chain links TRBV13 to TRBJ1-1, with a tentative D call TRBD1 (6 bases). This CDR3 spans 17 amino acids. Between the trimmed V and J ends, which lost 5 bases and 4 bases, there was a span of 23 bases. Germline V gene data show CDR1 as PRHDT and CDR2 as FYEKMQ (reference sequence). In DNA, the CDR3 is TGTGCCAGCAGCCGGGAGGGGGGGATTCATTTGAGCACTGAAGCTTTCTTT. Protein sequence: CASSREGGIHLSTEAFF.

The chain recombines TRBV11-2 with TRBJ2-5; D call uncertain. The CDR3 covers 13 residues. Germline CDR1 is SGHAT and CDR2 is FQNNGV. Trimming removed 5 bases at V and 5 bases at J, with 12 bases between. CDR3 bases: TGTGCCAGCAGCCACCCCGGGTGGGAGACCCAGTACTTC. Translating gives CASSHPGWETQYF.

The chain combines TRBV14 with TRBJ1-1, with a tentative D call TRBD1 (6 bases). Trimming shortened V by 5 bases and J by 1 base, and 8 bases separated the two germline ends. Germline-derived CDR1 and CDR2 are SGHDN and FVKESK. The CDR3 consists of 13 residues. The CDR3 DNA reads TGTGCCAGCAGCTTACAGGGGAACACTGAAGCTTTCTTT. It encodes CASSLQGNTEAFF.

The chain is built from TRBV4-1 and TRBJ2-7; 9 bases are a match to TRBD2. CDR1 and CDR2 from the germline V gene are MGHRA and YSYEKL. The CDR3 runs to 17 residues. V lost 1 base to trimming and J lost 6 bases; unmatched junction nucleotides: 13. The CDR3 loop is CASSQGLPAGGSPEQYF. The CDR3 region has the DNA TGCGCCAGCAGCCAAGGGTTACCAGCGGGAGGCTCCCCCGAGCAGTACTTC.